The rows below give T cell receptor beta chains drawn from one sample of a study of blood T cell repertoires in COVID-19. Sequencing was performed with immunoSEQ multiplex PCR; in TCRdb, only in-frame clones are kept and a portion is missing. The repertoire includes about 150,000 clones, roughly 80% of them detected once, and 0.45% to 0.6% sits in the top ten. Input material: peripheral blood. Source of these receptors: a man aged 55 to 70 with acute or convalescent COVID-19. Both conserved end residues are trimmed from each CDR3. Each record gives: CDR3 protein, V gene, D gene, J gene. A D gene is named only where the DNA matches it firmly.

cdr3_aa: ASSTQLAGYNEQF
v_call: TRBV19
d_call: TRBD2
j_call: TRBJ2-1

cdr3_aa: ASNPSRAENYNEQF
v_call: TRBV19
d_call: .
j_call: TRBJ2-1

cdr3_aa: ASSLAGQGETQY
v_call: TRBV5-8
d_call: .
j_call: TRBJ2-5

cdr3_aa: ASRLAGLPRDEQF
v_call: TRBV6-5
d_call: TRBD2
j_call: TRBJ2-1

cdr3_aa: ASSKGQGSPYSNQPQH
v_call: TRBV7-8
d_call: TRBD1
j_call: TRBJ1-5

cdr3_aa: ASSQITTDYGYT
v_call: TRBV5-6
d_call: .
j_call: TRBJ1-2

cdr3_aa: ASSLLAGGTTGELF
v_call: TRBV7-7
d_call: TRBD2
j_call: TRBJ2-2

cdr3_aa: ASSEAQGRVTDTQY
v_call: TRBV2
d_call: TRBD2
j_call: TRBJ2-3

cdr3_aa: ASRRTGSYEQY
v_call: TRBV7-9
d_call: TRBD1
j_call: TRBJ2-7

cdr3_aa: AITRGVSGTYEQY
v_call: TRBV10-3
d_call: .
j_call: TRBJ2-7

cdr3_aa: ASSQGVQETQY
v_call: TRBV3-1/TRBV3-2
d_call: .
j_call: TRBJ2-5

cdr3_aa: ASSRTNDRGQF
v_call: TRBV6-2/TRBV6-3
d_call: TRBD1
j_call: TRBJ2-1

cdr3_aa: ASSYAGGPLEQY
v_call: TRBV6-2/TRBV6-3
d_call: TRBD2
j_call: TRBJ2-7

cdr3_aa: ASSPQGSDYGYT
v_call: TRBV3-1/TRBV3-2
d_call: .
j_call: TRBJ1-2

cdr3_aa: ASSLQGARNTEAF
v_call: TRBV3-1/TRBV3-2
d_call: TRBD1
j_call: TRBJ1-1

cdr3_aa: ASSLEGGWYEQY
v_call: TRBV28
d_call: .
j_call: TRBJ2-7

cdr3_aa: ASSSRTGSYT
v_call: TRBV6-5
d_call: TRBD1
j_call: TRBJ1-2

cdr3_aa: ASSLDGTSLYEQY
v_call: TRBV5-4
d_call: TRBD2
j_call: TRBJ2-7

cdr3_aa: ASSPSGTGDYGYT
v_call: TRBV18
d_call: TRBD1
j_call: TRBJ1-2

cdr3_aa: ASSWTGGTEAF
v_call: TRBV6-2/TRBV6-3
d_call: TRBD1
j_call: TRBJ1-1

cdr3_aa: ASSLRLATDTQY
v_call: TRBV5-1
d_call: TRBD2
j_call: TRBJ2-3

cdr3_aa: ASSSRTGNTEAF
v_call: TRBV2
d_call: TRBD1
j_call: TRBJ1-1

cdr3_aa: ASSRVAGYEQY
v_call: TRBV27
d_call: .
j_call: TRBJ2-7

cdr3_aa: ASSQGEVETQY
v_call: TRBV7-2
d_call: .
j_call: TRBJ2-5

cdr3_aa: ASSLAGRIQETQY
v_call: TRBV5-1
d_call: TRBD2
j_call: TRBJ2-5

cdr3_aa: ASSDPGQGRTDTQY
v_call: TRBV2
d_call: TRBD1
j_call: TRBJ2-3

cdr3_aa: ASSFDRNTEAF
v_call: TRBV12-3/TRBV12-4
d_call: .
j_call: TRBJ1-1